This record concerns one T cell receptor beta chain sequence. Its antigen is still unknown. The data belong to a study of response to subunit inactivated influenza vaccine. Study results and limitations: T cells newly recruited by each seasonal influenza vaccination are few, the authors suggested.

Per the germline V gene, CDR1 is KGHSH and CDR2 is LQKENI. The junction had 6 bases not matched to a gene; V was cut back by 5 bases and J by 2 bases. CDR3 length: 15 amino acids. From the RT-PCR reads, TCRdb called clonotypes with MiXCR, one entry per CDR3 protein. Here the sample spans about 570,000 distinct CDR3 sequences, 10% to 15% being singletons. Material: PBMCs from blood, obtained on the day of vaccination. V usage is TRBV18 and J usage is TRBJ2-1, with TRBD1 matching 7 bases. This sequence originates from a man aged 45-60 years who received an inactivated influenza vaccine. The CDR3 coding sequence is TGTGCCAGCTCAATCGACAGGGATACCTACAATGAGCAGTTCTTC. Amino acids: CASSIDRDTYNEQFF.